This T cell receptor (beta chain) is drawn from a study of PD-1 blockade in classical Hodgkin lymphoma (TCRdb year 2020). About the full investigation: Nivolumab dosing was 3 mg/kg intravenously every 2 weeks, continuing until either disease progression or unacceptable toxicity. The study used TCR beta sequencing and CyTOF to define a peripheral blood immune signature of response to PD-1 blockade in classical Hodgkin lymphoma. General findings and caveats noted by the study authors: The study covered only a single clinical trial cohort, and the causes of the repertoire differences, possibly disease activity or prior therapy, were still not defined. Diversity was lower in patients who began nivolumab less than 1 year after ASCT, so these patients were left out of later analyses to avoid confounding by immune reconstitution. Trial patients achieving complete response had baseline diversity similar to newly diagnosed patients, whereas partial responders and progressors had significantly lower diversity. Baseline TCR diversity was reported to be lower in newly diagnosed patients than in healthy donors, and even lower in relapsed/refractory patients. CD4+ but not CD8+ TCR diversity rose significantly by C4D1 (p=0.0027 vs p=0.16), most apparent in complete responders (p=0.02).

Genomic DNA was isolated using the Qiagen DNeasy kit from unsorted PBMCs as well as from negatively selected CD4+ and CD8+ fractions. Amplification of TCR beta CDR3 regions was done by immunoSEQ multiplex PCR with primers that anneal to V and J segments. A synthetic immune receptor repertoire was used to minimize amplification bias, and remaining bias was computationally removed after sequencing. Per the source publication's procedure: Repertoire diversity was quantified as the Shannon entropy index using custom Python scripts. The unsorted, CD4+ and CD8+ repertoires were each analyzed separately, with the exception of combined analyses, where CD4+ and CD8+ sequences were merged in silico. A clone was considered expanded if an increase in frequency of at least 2-fold after treatment relative to C1D1 was found, and a pseudocount of 0.5 was applied to clones undetected at baseline. Clones with 0 or 1 copy at C1D1 were defined as singleton clones, while clones with 2 or more copies were defined as non-singleton clones. Clones expanded in unsorted samples were annotated as CD4+, CD8+ or unknown by matching protein sequences in sorted samples from the same patient. Wilcoxon tests on paired samples were used to test changes in diversity from C1D1 to C4D1. This immuneACCESS table, as held by TCRdb, lists in-frame sequences with V and J called but not all clones. Of the missing ones, under half trace to an unresolved V gene in checked studies; the others have no known cause. V and J calls and clone size are those listed in that table; D and trimming were worked out from the DNA. The sample contains around 10,000 clones, about 93% of them found a single time. The ten largest clones add up to 13% to 15% of the sample.

Sample time point, as interpreted from the label and publication: cycle 1 day 1 (C1D1), immediately before nivolumab initiation. Every trial patient had relapsed following autologous stem cell transplantation, and prior brentuximab vedotin exposure was what differed among cohorts A, B and C. The trial cohort was composed of about 53 patients with relapsed/refractory classical Hodgkin lymphoma, for whom complete response, partial response or progressive disease was recorded as best overall response. In the multi-cohort phase II CheckMate 205 trial, trial patients received single-agent nivolumab. An independent review committee assessed best overall response by applying the 2007 International Working Group response criteria. PBMCs from the trial were collected at three points: immediately before nivolumab initiation (C1D1), and during therapy at cycle 2 day 1 and cycle 4 day 1. Peripheral blood was collected in 8 mL Vacutainer Cell Preparation Tubes, from which PBMCs were isolated by centrifugation and then cryopreserved.

On this clone: It lacks a known antigen. No much larger clone is present one base from it, and per-base qualities are unavailable.

The CDR3 sequence holds 14 residues, the cysteine and phenylalanine included. This entry keeps only the CDR3 DNA: 42 bases, framed from base 1. Taken from the germline V gene, the CDR1 and CDR2 loops are ENHRY and SYGVKD. Here V drops 7 bases and J drops 1 base, and the junction holds 6 bases not matched to any gene. The sequence was obtained from a human donor with classical Hodgkin lymphoma. The chain was built from TRBV10-3 and TRBJ2-7, and TRBD1 matches 8 of the central bases. The specimen comprised peripheral blood mononuclear cells (PBMCs), sampled at baseline. The CDR3 protein: CAINAGQESYEQYF. The DNA sequence reads TGTGCCATCAACGCGGGACAGGAGTCCTACGAGCAGTACTTC.